This T cell receptor (beta chain) was recorded in a study of cytomegalovirus exposure and HLA in healthy donors. Turning to the study itself: Membership in the Caucasian-associated ancestry cluster was found for 81% of nearly 400 genotyped donors. Study-level results: Later analysis identified several of the most significant clusters that appeared linked to common viral pathogens. Among TCR sequences, most were rare, though some public TCRs appeared in many donors.

This clone has just one count. The antigen remains unidentified. This PCR relied on a set of 60 Vbeta primers and 13 Jbeta primers. In the original processing: The authors later counted about 80 million unique TCR beta chains, 8.5 million to 13 million of them shared. Clones were read by immunoSEQ multiplex PCR, and TCRdb kept only the in-frame ones, dropping some. Clone size and the V and J calls come from that table; the DNA yielded D and trimming. The table records about 180,000 clones, around 77% of them present only once. Germline V gene lookup returns CDR1 SGHRS and CDR2 YFSETQ. The CDR3 is made up of 13 amino acids. V was trimmed by 2 bases and J by 6 bases, leaving 8 bases between them.

The rearrangement uses TRBV5-1 and TRBJ1-4; D gene unclear. This clonotype was obtained from a woman aged 30 to 39 in good health and CMV-seronegative. The specimen was PBMCs. This CDR3 is CASSFRDDEKLFF. CDR3 coding DNA: TGCGCCAGCAGCTTCCGGGATGATGAAAAACTGTTTTTT.